Shown below are 13 T cell receptor beta chains from a single sample sequenced in a study of graft-versus-host responses after intestinal transplantation (dated by TCRdb to the early 2020s). Antigens for these TCRs are unknown. The library was prepared using the immunoSEQ multiplex PCR assay. TCRdb limited this immuneACCESS table to in-frame rearrangements with V and J called. A share of clones is missing; checked studies link under half to unresolved V genes, and the rest is unexplained. Present in this sample are around 99,000 clones, about 87% of which were seen just once. The leading ten clones occupy roughly 0.64% of the sample. The time point label for this specimen denotes: cells obtained before transplantation from donor or recipient. Sequenced here: unstimulated CD4+ T cells sorted from spleen or lymph node cells, sampled before transplant. All receptors come from a human donor who was the organ donor for an intestinal transplant.

The chain joins TRBV27 to TRBJ1-5; 7 nucleotides align to TRBD1. In germline, CDR1 is MNHEY, CDR2 SMNVEV (reference sequence). This CDR3 comprises 15 residues. The J segment lost 1 base and the V segment lost 2 bases, leaving 2 bases of the junction unmatched. DNA for the CDR3: TGTGCCAGCAGTTTAATGGGACAGAGCAATCAGCCCCAGCATTTT. Translating gives CASSLMGQSNQPQHF.

Points on this clone: The sample has other DNA sequences that encode this CDR3 too. The V call is TRBV5-1, the J call TRBJ2-7; the match to TRBD1 covers 7 bases. CDR1 is SGHRS, CDR2 YFSETQ, per germline. This CDR3 is built from 14 residues. V lost 0 bases, J lost 2 bases, and 2 bases stayed unmatched. This CDR3 is CASSLGQGAYEQYF. CDR3 DNA: TGCGCCAGCAGCTTGGGGCAGGGGGCCTACGAGCAGTACTTC.

The chain links TRBV22-1 to TRBJ2-6; TRBD2, the table's D call, lacks a check against the DNA. TRBV22-1 is an annotated pseudogene. The CDR3 runs 18 residues. The CDR3 region is CPGRRLRSEQSRANVLTF. DNA for the CDR3: TGTCCTGGGAGGCGGCTACGAAGCGAACAAAGTCGGGCCAACGTCCTGACTTTC.

This chain connects TRBV6-6 to TRBJ2-2; 8 positions match TRBD1. CDR3 length: 16 amino acids. V lost 0 bases and J lost 6; bases outside the gene matches: 6. Per the germline V gene, CDR1 is MNHNY and CDR2 is SVGAGI (reference sequence). The CDR3 DNA reads TGTGCCAGCAGTTACTCGATAGGGACAGGCTCCGGGGAGCTGTTTTTT. Encoded protein: CASSYSIGTGSGELFF.

The rearrangement uses TRBV7-3 and TRBJ2-1; 9 nucleotides line up with TRBD2. Trimming cost V 2 bases and J 9 bases; bases outside gene matches: 11. This CDR3 spans 16 amino acids. Germline V CDR1 and CDR2: SGHTA, FQGTGA. As DNA, the CDR3 is TGTGCCAGCAGCTTATTTGGCGGGAGGGCCTCGTCTGAGCAGTTCTTC. It encodes CASSLFGGRASSEQFF.

There are a few counts of this clone. The chain employs TRBV5-1 and TRBJ2-5; possible D gene TRBD2, 7 bases. This CDR3 region has 16 residues. Looked up from germline, CDR1 is SGHRS and CDR2 is YFSETQ. V was clipped by 4 bases and J by 5 bases, with 21 bases between them. The CDR3 DNA is TGCGCCAGCAGCCGGGGGACGGGGGGCATGTGGGAGACCCAGTACTTC. Protein: CASSRGTGGMWETQYF.

The chain carries TRBV18 and TRBJ1-1; D call uncertain. V lost 4 bases, J lost 4 bases, and 10 bases lay in between. This CDR3 has 13 amino acids. The germline V gene has CDR1 KGHSH and CDR2 LQKENI. The CDR3 nucleotides are TGTGCCAGCTCACTCGGCCCAAGCACTGAAGCTTTCTTT. It yields the protein CASSLGPSTEAFF.

The chain has TRBV30 and TRBJ2-1, with a weak D call TRBD1 (5 bases). Germline V gene sequence: CDR1 GTSNPN, CDR2 SVGIG (reference sequence). V was clipped by 3 bases and J by 8 bases, with 11 bases between them. The CDR3 loop spans 12 amino acids. The CDR3 DNA reads as TGTGCCTGGAGGGGGCTAGTCCATGAGCAGTTCTTC. Amino acids: CAWRGLVHEQFF.

The chain links TRBV18 to TRBJ1-5; 7 nucleotides match TRBD1. The CDR3 runs 15 residues. Germline lookup yields CDR1 KGHSH and CDR2 LQKENI. Trimming cost V 3 bases and J 0 bases; bases outside gene matches: 2. In DNA, the CDR3 is TGTGCCAGCTCACCGGGGACAGCTAGCAATCAGCCCCAGCATTTT. Protein sequence: CASSPGTASNQPQHF.

V and J are TRBV6-5 and TRBJ2-7; a weak D match, TRBD2 (5 bases). V was cut by 5 bases and J by 2 bases, with 13 bases left in between. Germline CDR1 is MNHEY and CDR2 is SVGAGI. The CDR3 has 14 amino acids. The chain's CDR3 is CASSRTGRTYEQYF. In DNA form, the CDR3 reads TGTGCCAGCAGTAGGACGGGAAGAACCTACGAGCAGTACTTC.

The DNA of the CDR3 is TGTGCCATCAGAGACAGGGGGGGTTTAGCTGAAGCTTTCTTT. Translation gives CAIRDRGGLAEAFF. The genes are TRBV10-3 and TRBJ1-1, with 9 bases aligning to TRBD1. Germline CDR1 ENHRY, CDR2 SYGVKD. V dropped 6 bases and J dropped 6; count of bases not matched to a gene: 8. There are 14 residues in the CDR3.

The chain links TRBV9 to TRBJ2-6; D not resolved. Trimming took 2 bases from V and 2 from J, leaving 11 bases between them. The germline gives CDR1 SGDLS, CDR2 YYNGEE. The CDR3 spans 16 residues. CDR3 nucleotides: TGTGCCAGCAGCGTGCCCGTAGTTGCTGGGGCCAACGTCCTGACTTTC. It translates to CASSVPVVAGANVLTF. Using reference TRBV9 and TRBJ2-6 for the parts outside the CDR3, the full variable domain is DSGVTQTPKHLITATGQRVTLRCSPRSGDLSVYWYQQSLDQGLQFLIQYYNGEERAKGNILERFSAQQFPDLHSELNLSSLELGDSALYFCASSVPVVAGANVLTFGAGSRLTVL.

The table lists this clone with a few counts. The rearrangement joins TRBV11-3 to TRBJ2-7; 8 bases map to TRBD1. The CDR3 consists of 17 residues. Trimming took 5 bases from V and 6 from J; bases not matched to a gene: 18. CDR1 is SGHNT, CDR2 YENEEA, per germline. The CDR3 sequence: CASSPGGQGAAFSEQYF. In nucleotides, the CDR3 is TGTGCCAGCAGCCCAGGCGGACAGGGAGCAGCGTTTAGCGAGCAGTACTTC.